The present entry profiles one TCR beta chain with its context. Germline CDR1 is MNHNS and CDR2 is SASEGT. Trimming took 2 bases from V and 6 from J, leaving 8 bases between them. This CDR3 region has 12 residues. The data stem from a study of blood T cell repertoires in COVID-19. Overall study context: Acute-phase and convalescent COVID-19 samples originated in the United States, Italy and Spain. Nucleic acid was either cDNA or gDNA, and it came from T cells, B-cell-depleted T cells, or PBMCs.

In the original workflow: Estimation of nucleated cell counts relied on the amplification of reference gene primers. The table came from immunoSEQ multiplex PCR; TCRdb's copy has only in-frame clones and leaves some out. V, J and clone size reflect that table, while D and trimming were determined from the DNA. The sample lists over 50,000 clones; 78% were seen once. This sequence originates from a human donor with active or convalescent COVID-19. The donor label of this sample is uncertain. The genes are TRBV6-1 and TRBJ2-7; TRBD2 might be the D (5 bases). The sequencing input was peripheral blood. In nucleotides, the CDR3 is TGTGCCAGCAGTGAAATTCGGGGCGAGCAGTACTTC. This translates into CASSEIRGEQYF.